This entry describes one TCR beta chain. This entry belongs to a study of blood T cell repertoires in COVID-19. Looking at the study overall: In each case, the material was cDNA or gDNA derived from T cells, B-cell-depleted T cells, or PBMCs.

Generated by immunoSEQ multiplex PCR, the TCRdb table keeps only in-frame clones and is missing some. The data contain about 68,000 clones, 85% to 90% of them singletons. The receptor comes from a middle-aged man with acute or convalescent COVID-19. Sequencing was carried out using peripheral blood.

The chain's CDR3 is CASSAGLAGSSGANVLTF. The CDR3 nucleotides read TGTGCCAGCAGCGCCGGACTAGCGGGGAGCTCTGGGGCCAACGTCCTGACTTTC. The V gene is TRBV5-4, the J gene TRBJ2-6; 12 positions agree with TRBD2. This CDR3 is 18 amino acids long. Trimming took 4 bases from V and 0 from J; bases not matched to a gene: 5. Germline-derived CDR1 and CDR2 are SGHNT and YYREEE (reference sequence).